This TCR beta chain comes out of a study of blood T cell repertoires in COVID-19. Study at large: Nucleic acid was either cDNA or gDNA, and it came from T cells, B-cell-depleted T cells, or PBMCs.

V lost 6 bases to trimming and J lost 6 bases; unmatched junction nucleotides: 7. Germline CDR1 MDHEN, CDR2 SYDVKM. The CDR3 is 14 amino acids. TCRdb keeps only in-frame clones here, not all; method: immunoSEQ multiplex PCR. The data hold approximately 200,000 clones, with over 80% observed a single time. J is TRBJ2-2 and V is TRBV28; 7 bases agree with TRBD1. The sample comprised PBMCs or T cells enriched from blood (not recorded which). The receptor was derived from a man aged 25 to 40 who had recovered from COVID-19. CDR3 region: CASRQQGTPGELFF. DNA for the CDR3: TGTGCCAGCAGGCAACAGGGGACGCCCGGGGAGCTGTTTTTT.